This passage covers 21 T cell receptor beta chains from one sample sequenced in a study of T cell responses to AZD1222 COVID-19 vaccine. Assay used: immunoSEQ multiplex PCR; TCRdb lists only in-frame clones, some missing. The table includes under 130,000 clones, more than 75% detected once. The sample in question was peripheral blood, obtained on day 0 of AZD1222 vaccination. Every receptor here comes from an adult in good health.

V is TRBV7-9 and J is TRBJ2-3; D unclear. The CDR3 length is 13 residues. Germline V CDR1 and CDR2: SEHNR, FQNEAQ (reference sequence). V lost 7 bases to trimming and J lost 2 bases, with 10 bases between them. CDR3 bases: TGTGCCAGCACCCCCAAGGTCACAGATACGCAGTATTTT. Translation gives CASTPKVTDTQYF.

This sequence joins TRBV10-2 and TRBJ1-5; tentatively, D is TRBD1 (5 bases). Between the trimmed V and J ends, which lost 3 bases and 1 base, there was a span of 10 bases. CDR1 and CDR2 from the germline V gene are WSHSY and SAAADI. The CDR3 length is 15 residues. The CDR3 DNA sequence: TGCGCCAGCAGTGACTACCCAGGGAGCAATCAGCCCCAGCATTTT. Translating it yields CASSDYPGSNQPQHF.

This clone qualifies as medium-sized. This chain joins TRBV3-1 (or the pseudogene TRBV3-2) and TRBJ1-1, with 7 bases aligning to TRBD1. CDR1 and CDR2 (germline): LGHDT, YNNKEL (reference sequence). The length of the CDR3 is 18 residues. Unmatched junction bases numbered 19, after V lost 4 bases and J lost 5 bases. The CDR3 nucleotides read TGTGCCAGCAGCCCCTCCGACAGGGAAGGATTTTTTCAGACTGAAGCTTTCTTT. This translates into CASSPSDREGFFQTEAFF.

The chain uses TRBV11-2 and TRBJ2-1, with D maybe TRBD2 (5 bases). The germline V and J ends were trimmed by 5 bases and 0 bases, with 11 bases remaining between them. The CDR3 covers 15 residues. Germline loops: CDR1 SGHAT, CDR2 FQNNGV. The CDR3 is CASSQLALSYNEQFF. The CDR3 DNA follows: TGTGCCAGCAGCCAGCTAGCCCTCTCCTACAATGAGCAGTTCTTC.

This chain links TRBV6-1 with TRBJ1-2; TRBD1 matches 11 bases. V gave up 1 base and J gave up 4 bases; unmatched junction bases: 8. Germline-derived CDR1 and CDR2 are MNHNS and SASEGT. The CDR3 covers 17 residues. This CDR3 reads CASSEGFGTGGTYGYTF. The CDR3 nucleotides are TGTGCCAGCAGTGAAGGGTTTGGGACAGGGGGGACCTATGGCTACACCTTC.

CDR3 sequence: CASSSGRLADSYEQYF. The DNA of the CDR3 is TGCGCCAGCAGCTCCGGCCGGCTAGCGGACTCCTACGAGCAGTACTTC. This chain joins TRBV5-1 and TRBJ2-7; 7 nucleotides match TRBD2. Germline CDR1 and CDR2: SGHRS and YFSETQ. The J segment lost 0 bases and the V segment lost 3 bases, leaving 9 bases of the junction unmatched. This CDR3 has 16 amino acids.

The chain links TRBV7-9 to TRBJ2-7; D is unresolved. Germline V gene sequence: CDR1 SEHNR, CDR2 FQNEAQ (reference sequence). Deletions cut 1 base from V and 2 bases from J, with 6 bases between. CDR3 length equals 13 residues. CDR3 sequence (DNA): TGTGCCAGCAGCTTAGATGACCCCTACGAGCAGTACTTC. It translates to CASSLDDPYEQYF.

The chain carries TRBV6-5 and TRBJ1-2; a weak D match, TRBD1 (6 bases). Germline CDR1 reads MNHEY; CDR2 reads SVGAGI. The CDR3 contains 14 residues. V lost 6 bases to trimming and J lost 4 bases, with 15 bases between them. CDR3 nucleotide sequence: TGTGCCAGCAGGACACATCAGGGGACCTATGGCTACACCTTC. Its translation: CASRTHQGTYGYTF.

This clone was detected only once. The chain joins TRBV3-1 (or the pseudogene TRBV3-2) to TRBJ2-7; 8 bases map to TRBD1. After removal of 4 bases from V and 0 bases from J, the junction contained 2 bases not matched to a gene. CDR1 LGHDT and CDR2 YNNKEL come from the germline V gene (reference sequence). The CDR3 is 14 residues long. The CDR3 here is CASSRDRFSYEQYF. The CDR3 DNA reads TGTGCCAGCAGCCGGGACAGGTTCTCCTACGAGCAGTACTTC.

This clone has just one count. The genes are TRBV5-1 and TRBJ1-1; the match to TRBD1 covers 7 bases. V was pared by 3 bases and J by 2 bases, with 1 base of the junction left unmatched. The CDR3 is 13 residues long. Germline lookup yields CDR1 SGHRS and CDR2 YFSETQ. The chain's CDR3 is CASSWDSNTEAFF. Written as DNA, the CDR3 is TGCGCCAGCAGCTGGGACAGTAACACTGAAGCTTTCTTT.

The chain employs TRBV21-1 and TRBJ2-2. TRBV21-1 is shown as a pseudogene. The CDR3 runs to 20 residues. The CDR3 loop reads CASSKAQLASWDPRPGELFF. CDR3 DNA: TGTGCCAGCAGCAAAGCCCAGCTGGCTAGTTGGGACCCCAGGCCGGGGGAGCTGTTTTTT.

The chain joins TRBV24-1 to TRBJ2-5; no clear D gene. The CDR3 sequence is 13 residues long. Germline V lookup: CDR1 KGHDR, CDR2 SFDVKD. Trimming stripped 1 base from V and 7 bases from J, with 9 bases between. The DNA for the CDR3 is TGTGCCACCAGTGATTTTTCTGTGGGGACCCAGTACTTC. It yields the protein CATSDFSVGTQYF.

The chain recombines TRBV11-1 with TRBJ1-1; D might be TRBD1 (5 bases). The CDR3 totals 16 residues. Trimming removed 7 bases at V and 1 base at J, with 19 bases between. Germline V gene lookup returns CDR1 SGHAT and CDR2 FQDESV (reference sequence). The CDR3 spells CASKPTLGHPNTEAFF. The CDR3, as DNA: TGTGCCAGCAAACCCACGTTAGGACACCCGAACACTGAAGCTTTCTTT.

This CDR3 reads CASSPGTSGGFSYEQYF. CDR3 nucleotide sequence: TGCGCCAGCAGCCCCGGGACTAGCGGGGGATTTTCCTACGAGCAGTACTTC. The gene calls are TRBV4-1 and TRBJ2-7; the match to TRBD2 covers 14 bases. Germline CDR1 MGHRA, CDR2 YSYEKL. V was clipped by 4 bases and J by 1 base; unmatched bases: 6. The CDR3 has 17 amino acids.

The CDR3 bases are TGTGCCACCAGCAGAGTGCTACCGAGCGGGATTACCTACGAGCAGTACTTC. It yields the protein CATSRVLPSGITYEQYF. The chain has TRBV15 and TRBJ2-7, with 7 positions matching TRBD2. Per the germline V gene, CDR1 is LNHNV and CDR2 is YYDKDF (reference sequence). CDR3 size: 17 residues. J lost 2 bases, V lost 1 base, and 11 bases had no gene match.

V usage is TRBV7-9 and J usage is TRBJ1-3; 7 nucleotides line up with TRBD1. This CDR3 is 16 amino acids long. Germline V gives CDR1 SEHNR, CDR2 FQNEAQ (reference sequence). V lost 3 bases and J lost 2; bases outside the gene matches: 7. DNA of the CDR3: TGTGCCAGCAGCTTCCCCAGGGGGGAGCCTGGAAACACCATATATTTT. Protein sequence: CASSFPRGEPGNTIYF. The full variable domain, with the rest looked up from reference TRBV7-9 and TRBJ1-3, is DTGVSQNPRHKITKRGQNVTFRCDPISEHNRLYWYRQTLGQGPEFLTYFQNEAQLEKSRLLSDRFSAERPKGSFSTLEIQRTEQGDSAMYLCASSFPRGEPGNTIYFGEGSWLTVV.

This sequence joins TRBV5-8 and TRBJ2-7; TRBD2 aligns across 9 bases. Germline CDR1 SGHTS, CDR2 YDEGEE. The CDR3 totals 15 residues. Trimming removed 9 bases from V and 0 bases from J; junction bases left unmatched: 10. In DNA, the CDR3 is TGTGCCACCCGGCGGGGGGGCACTGACTCCTACGAGCAGTACTTC. The encoded protein is CATRRGGTDSYEQYF.

V is TRBV28 and J is TRBJ1-3; D unclear. Trimming cost V 4 bases and J 9 bases, with 19 bases left between them. Germline CDR1 and CDR2: MDHEN and SYDVKM. This CDR3 contains 15 residues. The CDR3, as DNA: TGTGCCAGCAGTTCCTACAACAGATTATTTGGCACCATATATTTT. It translates to CASSSYNRLFGTIYF.

The chain recombines TRBV19 with TRBJ2-1; D gene uncertain. The CDR3 has 15 residues. Germline assignment: CDR1 LNHDA and CDR2 SQIVND (reference sequence). V was trimmed by 1 base and J by 0 bases, leaving 7 bases between them. The CDR3 nucleotides read TGTGCCAGTAGTATAGGGACGAACTCCTACAATGAGCAGTTCTTC. Protein product: CASSIGTNSYNEQFF. The full variable domain, rest sourced from reference TRBV19 and TRBJ2-1, is DGGITQSPKYLFRKEGQNVTLSCEQNLNHDAMYWYRQDPGQGLRLIYYSQIVNDFQKGDIAEGYSVSREKKESFPLTVTSAQKNPTAFYLCASSIGTNSYNEQFFGPGTRLTVL.

V and J are TRBV28 and TRBJ2-7, with D possibly TRBD1 on 6 matching bases. The germline V gene has CDR1 MDHEN and CDR2 SYDVKM. The CDR3 has 15 amino acids. Trimming removed 3 bases at V and 2 bases at J, with 14 bases between. CDR3 nucleotide sequence: TGTGCCAGCAGTTTTAGGTGGGACAACCCCTACGAGCAGTACTTC. Protein sequence: CASSFRWDNPYEQYF.

The CDR3 bases are TGCAGCGTTGGGTCAGGGGGCGTTAACACTGAAGCTTTCTTT. Protein: CSVGSGGVNTEAFF. The chain combines TRBV29-1 with TRBJ1-1; 8 nucleotides agree with TRBD1. With V trimmed by 4 bases and J by 2 bases, 6 bases remained unmatched. The CDR3 is 14 amino acids. Germline V gives CDR1 SQVTM, CDR2 ANQGSEA. The complete variable domain, with remaining parts taken from reference TRBV29-1 and TRBJ1-1, reads SAVISQKPSRDICQRGTSLTIQCQVDSQVTMMFWYRQQPGQSLTLIATANQGSEATYESGFVIDKFPISRPNLTFSTLTVSNMSPEDSSIYLCSVGSGGVNTEAFFGQGTRLTVV.